A single sample is the source of the 6 T cell receptor beta chains below, sequenced in a study of cytomegalovirus exposure and HLA in healthy donors. Use of 60 Vbeta and 13 Jbeta primers characterized the PCR. Only in-frame clones appear in the TCRdb table, and some are missing; sequencing was by immunoSEQ multiplex PCR. The profile shows approximately 170,000 clones, roughly 83% of them singletons. Sequencing was performed on PBMCs. These receptors all come from a woman aged 45-59 years in good health and CMV-seronegative.

This chain uses TRBV9 with TRBJ2-1; 11 positions match TRBD2. Germline assignment: CDR1 SGDLS and CDR2 YYNGEE. The CDR3 totals 16 residues. The junction had 3 bases not matched to a gene; V was cut back by 0 bases and J by 4 bases. CDR3 loop: CASSVVGTSGYNEQFF. DNA of the CDR3: TGTGCCAGCAGCGTAGTGGGGACTAGCGGATACAATGAGCAGTTCTTC. The entire variable domain, with the rest obtained from reference TRBV9 and TRBJ2-1, is as follows: DSGVTQTPKHLITATGQRVTLRCSPRSGDLSVYWYQQSLDQGLQFLIQYYNGEERAKGNILERFSAQQFPDLHSELNLSSLELGDSALYFCASSVVGTSGYNEQFFGPGTRLTVL.

This sequence joins TRBV28 and TRBJ2-3; the match to TRBD1 covers 8 bases. Germline CDR1 reads MDHEN; CDR2 reads SYDVKM. J gave up 4 bases and V 2 bases, and 11 bases lay outside the gene matches. This CDR3 region has 17 residues. The CDR3 DNA is TGTGCCAGCAGTTTACCCCCCGACAGGGGTGGCCCAGATACGCAGTATTTT. It codes for CASSLPPDRGGPDTQYF. The whole variable domain, filled in from reference TRBV28 and TRBJ2-3, reads DVKVTQSSRYLVKRTGEKVFLECVQDMDHENMFWYRQDPGLGLRLIYFSYDVKMKEKGDIPEGYSVSREKKERFSLILESASTNQTSMYLCASSLPPDRGGPDTQYFGPGTRLTVL.

The CDR3 spells CASDKTGLYGYTF. The CDR3 bases are TGTGCCAGCGATAAGACCGGACTCTATGGCTACACCTTC. The V call is TRBV2, the J call TRBJ1-2; no firm D call. CDR1 SNHLY and CDR2 FYNNEI come from the germline V gene. This CDR3 comprises 13 residues. Trimming left V 8 bases short and J 4 bases short, with 14 bases between.

The chain uses TRBV18 and TRBJ1-1, with D perhaps TRBD1 (6 bases). Germline V gene data show CDR1 as KGHSH and CDR2 as LQKENI. The CDR3 consists of 16 residues. Trimming removed 1 base from V and 1 base from J, with 13 bases in between. The DNA for the CDR3 is TGTGCCAGCTCACCACGTGTAGGGGGATCGAACACTGAAGCTTTCTTT. This encodes CASSPRVGGSNTEAFF.

The J gene is TRBJ1-4, the V gene TRBV5-1; TRBD1 agrees at 7 bases. Germline values: CDR1 SGHRS, CDR2 YFSETQ. The J segment lost 8 bases and the V segment lost 3 bases, leaving 10 bases of the junction unmatched. CDR3 size: 15 residues. In DNA form, the CDR3 reads TGCGCCAGCAGCTCCAATACAGGGGCAGGGGAAAAACTGTTTTTT. It yields the protein CASSSNTGAGEKLFF.

This clone was seen a few times. The J gene is TRBJ1-5, the V gene TRBV19; maybe TRBD1 (5 bases). Germline V gives CDR1 LNHDA, CDR2 SQIVND (reference sequence). CDR3 size: 16 residues. Trimming left V 3 bases short and J 5 bases short, with 17 bases between. CDR3 amino acids: CASSIPRGLKHQPQHF. The CDR3 DNA is TGTGCCAGTAGTATCCCAAGGGGACTCAAGCATCAGCCCCAGCATTTT.